This T cell receptor (beta chain) was obtained from a study of blood T cell repertoires in COVID-19. Study at large: From T cells, B-cell-depleted T cells, or PBMCs came the material, which was cDNA or gDNA.

Everyone who took part was roughly 18 to 89 years old, and they came from about 23 US areas. Donors of Cohort 3 who recovered were those that had two negative PCRs, clearance, or symptom resolution. The method was immunoSEQ multiplex PCR; TCRdb's version includes in-frame clones alone and lacks a portion of them. Of approximately 300,000 clones in the sample, roughly nine tenths were seen once. Germline V gives CDR1 MDHEN, CDR2 SYDVKM. CDR3 size: 14 residues. The V gene lost 8 bases and the J gene lost 0 bases, with 13 bases spanning the gap. This receptor was obtained from a woman in her 30s who had recovered from COVID-19. Sequenced: PBMCs or T cells enriched from blood (not recorded which). The gene calls are TRBV28 and TRBJ1-1; D uncertain. CDR3 DNA: TGTGCCAGCGGAGGCCGCCCCGTGAACACTGAAGCTTTCTTT. Translating gives CASGGRPVNTEAFF.